This T cell receptor (beta chain) was captured by sequencing in a study of cytomegalovirus exposure and HLA in healthy donors. In the study overall: About 180 million T cells yielded over 90 million unique TCR beta sequences in earlier analysis. The study, taken as a whole, reports: Sequencing likely produced, as an artifact, a cluster of highly shared sequence variants. Most of the TCR beta V segments (in an earlier analysis) were productive either about 87% or about 30% of the time.

Primers: 60 Vbeta forward and 13 Jbeta reverse. Only in-frame clones appear in the TCRdb table, and some are missing; sequencing was by immunoSEQ multiplex PCR. The data show 95,000 or so clones, with 65% to 90% seen just once and less than 4.5% held by the top ten. Healthy bone marrow donors supplied every sample. CDR3 length equals 12 residues. V shed 0 bases and J shed 11 bases, with 9 bases lying between them. Germline V gives CDR1 LGHNA, CDR2 YSLEER. This clone showed up just a few times. As yet, its antigen is unknown. Material for sequencing was PBMCs. The TCR comes from a woman between 65 and 79 years old in good health and CMV-seropositive. V usage is TRBV4-3 and J usage is TRBJ2-3; D gene unclear. DNA for the CDR3: TGCGCCAGCAGCCAAGATTTGAGTGGGCAGTATTTT. Translation gives CASSQDLSGQYF.